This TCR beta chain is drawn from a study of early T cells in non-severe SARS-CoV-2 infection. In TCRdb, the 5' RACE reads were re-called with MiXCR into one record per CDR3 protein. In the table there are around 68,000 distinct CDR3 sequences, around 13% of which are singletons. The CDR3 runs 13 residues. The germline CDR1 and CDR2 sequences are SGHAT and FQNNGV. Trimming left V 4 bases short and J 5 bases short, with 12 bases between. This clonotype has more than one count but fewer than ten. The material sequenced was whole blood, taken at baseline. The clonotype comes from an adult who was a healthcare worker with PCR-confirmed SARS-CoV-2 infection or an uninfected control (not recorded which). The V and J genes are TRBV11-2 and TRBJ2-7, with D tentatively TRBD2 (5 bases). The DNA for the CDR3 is TGTGCCAGCAGCTCGAAGGCGGGTAACGAGCAGTACTTC. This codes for CASSSKAGNEQYF.